These 10 T cell receptor beta chains were sequenced from one sample in a study of T cell repertoires and HLA-DP antigens. Profiling relied on immunoSEQ multiplex PCR, and the TCRdb table lists in-frame clones only, not all of them. Of about 89,000 clones detected, more than 75% appear once; the ten largest clones hold about 1.7%. These receptors lack a known antigen. Sequencing was carried out using CD4+ T cells from PBMCs. Receptor source: a man between 45 and 60 years old in good health and CMV-seronegative.

The genes are TRBV7-2 and TRBJ2-1; possibly TRBD2 for D (7 bases). Trimming took off 1 base at V and 6 bases at J, with 13 bases between the two ends. Germline assignment: CDR1 SGHTA and CDR2 FQGNSA. This CDR3 contains 15 residues. The CDR3 DNA reads TGTGCCAGCAGCTTAGTGCGGGGGCGGGGCAATGAGCAGTTCTTC. Encoded protein: CASSLVRGRGNEQFF.

The chain combines TRBV4-3 with TRBJ1-4; no clear D gene. Trimming shortened V by 0 bases and J by 2 bases, and 7 bases separated the two germline ends. The CDR3 consists of 15 residues. Germline V gene sequence: CDR1 LGHNA, CDR2 YSLEER. The CDR3 DNA reads as TGCGCCAGCAGCCAAGATAGGCCGACTAATGAAAAACTGTTTTTT. Translating it yields CASSQDRPTNEKLFF.

The CDR3 spells CASQHRDYGYTF. CDR3 nucleotides: TGTGCCAGTCAACACCGAGACTATGGCTACACCTTC. The rearrangement joins TRBV19 to TRBJ1-2, with unresolved D. V was shortened by 8 bases and J by 3 bases, with 10 bases between the two germline ends. This CDR3 has 12 amino acids. Germline CDR1 is LNHDA and CDR2 is SQIVND (reference sequence).

The J gene is TRBJ2-5, the V gene TRBV20-1; TRBD1 or TRBD2 may be the D gene (5 bases each). Germline loops: CDR1 DFQATT, CDR2 SNEGSKA (reference sequence). Trimming stripped 7 bases from V and 5 bases from J, with 11 bases between. The CDR3 extends over 11 amino acids. The CDR3 spells CSVRWGETQYF. Written as DNA, the CDR3 is TGCAGTGTGAGGTGGGGGGAGACCCAGTACTTC.

This clone occurred once. The chain has TRBV6-5 and TRBJ2-2; D gene unclear. This CDR3 contains 14 residues. Germline V lookup: CDR1 MNHEY, CDR2 SVGAGI. The V gene lost 2 bases and the J gene lost 4 bases, with 8 bases spanning the gap. As DNA, the CDR3 is TGTGCCAGCAGTTACGGCGGCAGCACCGGGGAGCTGTTTTTT. Its protein product is CASSYGGSTGELFF.

The rearrangement uses TRBV10-1 and TRBJ2-3; the D is unclear. V was cut by 3 bases and J by 4 bases, with 26 bases left in between. This CDR3 spans 19 amino acids. Germline V gene lookup returns CDR1 WNHNN and CDR2 SYGVQD (reference sequence). CDR3 nucleotides: TGCGCCAGCAGTGATAAGGCAGCTCAGAAGGCCATCGATCCAGATACGCAGTATTTT. Its protein product is CASSDKAAQKAIDPDTQYF.

This clone appeared a single time. The rearrangement uses TRBV7-9 and TRBJ2-3; 11 bases are shared with TRBD2. CDR1 SEHNR and CDR2 FQNEAQ come from the germline V gene (reference sequence). CDR3 size: 16 residues. Germline trimming cut 4 bases from V and 0 bases from J; bases unmatched to any gene: 3. CDR3 bases: TGTGCCAGCAGCTCGGGACTAGCGGCTAGCACAGATACGCAGTATTTT. Its protein product is CASSSGLAASTDTQYF.

The chain combines TRBV11-2 with TRBJ2-1, with 8 bases lining up with TRBD1. The V segment lost 1 base and the J segment 3 bases; nucleotides outside the gene matches: 14. The CDR3 has 19 amino acids. Looked up from germline, CDR1 is SGHAT and CDR2 is FQNNGV. In nucleotides, the CDR3 is TGTGCCAGCAGCTTAGGTGGACAGGGACGGGGGTTTTACTACAATGAGCAGTTCTTC. This encodes CASSLGGQGRGFYYNEQFF.

This clone was picked up many times. This sequence joins TRBV25-1 and TRBJ1-1; the D is unclear. V was pared by 7 bases and J by 1 base, with 13 bases between. The germline V gene has CDR1 MGHDK and CDR2 SYGVNS. This CDR3 has 14 amino acids. CDR3 sequence reads: CASKGAGENTEAFF. CDR3 nucleotides: TGTGCCAGCAAGGGTGCCGGAGAGAACACTGAAGCTTTCTTT.

The chain links TRBV10-2 to TRBJ2-2; TRBD2 matches at 9 bases. Looked up from germline, CDR1 is WSHSY and CDR2 is SAAADI. CDR3 size: 15 residues. After removal of 7 bases from V and 6 bases from J, the junction contained 9 bases not matched to a gene. CDR3 sequence: CASKNSGRLAGELFF. CDR3 DNA sequence: TGCGCCAGCAAGAATAGCGGGAGATTAGCCGGGGAGCTGTTTTTT.